The 16 T cell receptor beta chains below all came from one sample that was sequenced in a study of a mutant IDH1 vaccine in newly diagnosed glioma. Time point reported: week 5, during vaccination. Vaccine doses each comprised 300 ug of mutant IDH1 20-mer peptide, with topical imiquimod. Sequencing used immunoSEQ multiplex PCR; TCRdb keeps in-frame clones, though not all of them. The table has over 50,000 clones, 80% to 85% seen once. These receptors have no known antigen. This specimen was PBMCs, taken from a glioma patient whose treatment included an IDH1 peptide vaccine. These receptors came from a young man with glioma.

This clone was found a few times. The V and J genes are TRBV29-1 and TRBJ1-5, with D perhaps matching TRBD1 (6 bases). Trimming removed 6 bases from V and 1 base from J, with 16 bases in between. CDR1 SQVTM and CDR2 ANQGSEA come from the germline V gene. This CDR3 region has 15 residues. CDR3 DNA: TGCAGCGTAAGCGCTACAGGGTTGAGCAATCAGCCCCAGCATTTT. Protein product: CSVSATGLSNQPQHF.

This clone was recorded a few times. The rearrangement links TRBV9 to TRBJ2-1; D not certain. V was trimmed by 1 base and J by 5 bases, leaving 7 bases between them. Germline assignment: CDR1 SGDLS and CDR2 YYNGEE. The CDR3 totals 13 residues. For the CDR3, the DNA is TGTGCCAGCAGCGTATCACCGAACAATGAGCAGTTCTTC. It yields the protein CASSVSPNNEQFF.

The gene calls are TRBV5-1 and TRBJ2-3; D not certain. This CDR3 has 12 amino acids. CDR1 and CDR2 from the germline V gene are SGHRS and YFSETQ. Trimming cost V 2 bases and J 3 bases, with 4 bases left between them. In DNA, the CDR3 is TGCGCCAGCAGCTTACCGACAGATACGCAGTATTTT. This sequence encodes CASSLPTDTQYF.

The chain joins TRBV18 to TRBJ1-1; no firm D call. The germline gives CDR1 KGHSH, CDR2 LQKENI. The CDR3 extends over 15 amino acids. Trimming cost V 0 bases and J 2 bases, with 10 bases left between them. The CDR3 sequence is CASSPPLGGNTEAFF. CDR3 DNA: TGTGCCAGCTCACCACCGTTAGGAGGAAACACTGAAGCTTTCTTT. Drawing the rest from reference TRBV18 and TRBJ1-1, the complete variable domain is NAGVMQNPRHLVRRRGQEARLRCSPMKGHSHVYWYRQLPEEGLKFMVYLQKENIIDESGMPKERFSAEFPKEGPSILRIQQVVRGDSAAYFCASSPPLGGNTEAFFGQGTRLTVV.

The J gene is TRBJ2-1, the V gene TRBV5-4, with 8 bases that match TRBD1. CDR1 and CDR2 from the germline V gene are SGHNT and YYREEE (reference sequence). Trimming took 6 bases from V and 6 from J; bases not matched to a gene: 5. The CDR3 is made up of 13 amino acids. The CDR3 spells CASTLQGGNEQFF. The DNA for the CDR3 is TGTGCCAGCACCCTACAGGGGGGCAATGAGCAGTTCTTC.

This chain uses TRBV28 with TRBJ1-2; D remains ambiguous. Germline V lookup: CDR1 MDHEN, CDR2 SYDVKM. This CDR3 has 14 amino acids. The V end was cut by 3 bases, the J end by 2 bases, with 10 bases between. The CDR3 loop reads CASSFSRGNYGYTF. The CDR3 bases are TGTGCCAGCAGTTTTAGTCGGGGAAACTATGGCTACACCTTC.

The V and J genes are TRBV6-1 and TRBJ1-5; a possible D gene is TRBD1 (6 bases). Per the germline V gene, CDR1 is MNHNS and CDR2 is SASEGT. The CDR3 spans 15 residues. Trimming pared 3 bases from V and 3 bases from J, leaving 12 bases between. CDR3 amino acids: CASSEGPGDNQPQHF. In nucleotides, the CDR3 is TGTGCCAGCAGTGAGGGACCAGGGGACAATCAGCCCCAGCATTTT.

This clone was found once. V usage is TRBV11-2 and J usage is TRBJ1-2, with a tentative D call TRBD1 (5 bases). Germline V CDR1 and CDR2: SGHAT, FQNNGV. The CDR3 length is 14 residues. Trimming stripped 5 bases from V and 0 bases from J, with 10 bases between. As DNA, the CDR3 is TGTGCCAGCAGCCCGGGACCGACTAACTATGGCTACACCTTC. Translated: CASSPGPTNYGYTF.

The V and J genes are TRBV19 and TRBJ1-6, with 7 bases aligning to TRBD1. V was pared by 6 bases and J by 8 bases, with 13 bases of the junction left unmatched. Germline V gene data show CDR1 as LNHDA and CDR2 as SQIVND (reference sequence). This CDR3 spans 16 amino acids. For the CDR3, the DNA is TGTGCCAGTAGACTCCTCCACCAGGGGGTTGATTCACCCCTCCACTTT. Its translation is CASRLLHQGVDSPLHF.

The chain recombines TRBV27 with TRBJ2-7, with a possible D match to TRBD1 (6 bases). Trimming removed 4 bases from V and 2 bases from J, with 21 bases in between. CDR1 MNHEY and CDR2 SMNVEV come from the germline V gene (reference sequence). The CDR3 contains 17 residues. The CDR3 nucleotides read TGTGCCAGCAGTTCCAGGCGGCGGATGGGACAAACCTACGAGCAGTACTTC. The encoded protein is CASSSRRRMGQTYEQYF.

This chain connects TRBV30 to TRBJ2-1, with D tentatively TRBD1 (5 bases). Germline V gene lookup returns CDR1 GTSNPN and CDR2 SVGIG (reference sequence). The CDR3 extends over 13 amino acids. V was shortened by 4 bases and J by 6 bases, with 13 bases between the two germline ends. CDR3 in amino acids: CAWNQGTGNEQFF. In DNA form, the CDR3 reads TGTGCCTGGAATCAGGGTACGGGCAATGAGCAGTTCTTC.

V gene TRBV7-6 combines with J gene TRBJ2-7; D gene uncertain. Germline CDR1 reads SGHVS; CDR2 reads FNYEAQ. Trimming stripped 0 bases from V and 2 bases from J, with 14 bases between. This CDR3 has 16 amino acids. CDR3 in amino acids: CASSLAPTDPPYEQYF. The CDR3 DNA reads TGTGCCAGCAGCTTAGCGCCAACGGATCCCCCCTACGAGCAGTACTTC. Full variable domain (outside the CDR3, taken from reference TRBV7-6 and TRBJ2-7): GAGVSQSPRYKVTKRGQDVALRCDPISGHVSLYWYRQALGQGPEFLTYFNYEAQQDKSGLPNDRFSAERPEGSISTLTIQRTEQRDSAMYRCASSLAPTDPPYEQYFGPGTRLTVT.

Notes on this clone: As the CDR3 is not closed by the conserved phenylalanine or tryptophan, this likely results from a read error. This rearrangement joins TRBV5-6 to TRBJ1-6; 9 nucleotides match TRBD1. CDR3 size: 16 residues. Per germline, CDR1 SGHDT and CDR2 YYEEEE. V shed 4 bases and J 7 bases; nucleotides not matched to a gene: 9. CDR3 region: CASSPGTGLRNSPLHL. The CDR3 DNA is TGTGCCAGCAGCCCCGGGACAGGGCTAAGGAATTCACCCCTCCACCTT.

The chain recombines TRBV5-6 with TRBJ2-5; 8 positions agree with TRBD2. The V and J ends lost 0 bases and 1 base, in that order; junction bases with no gene match: 8. The CDR3 runs to 17 residues. The germline V gene has CDR1 SGHDT and CDR2 YYEEEE. DNA for the CDR3: TGTGCCAGCAGCTTGGATGGGCGGGGGGTACCCCAAGAGACCCAGTACTTC. Residues: CASSLDGRGVPQETQYF.

The chain uses TRBV11-2 and TRBJ2-5, with TRBD2 as a possible D gene (5 bases). CDR1 is SGHAT, CDR2 FQNNGV, per germline. This CDR3 has 16 amino acids. Between the trimmed V and J ends, which lost 5 bases and 1 base, there was a span of 17 bases. The CDR3 DNA sequence: TGTGCCAGCAGCGCTCGAGGACGGGGTTTCCAAGAGACCCAGTACTTC. Encoded protein: CASSARGRGFQETQYF.

The chain joins TRBV14 to TRBJ2-7; tentative D call: TRBD1 (6 bases). CDR1 is SGHDN, CDR2 FVKESK, per germline. The CDR3 covers 16 residues. Deletions cut 0 bases from V and 3 bases from J, with 15 bases between. DNA of the CDR3: TGTGCCAGCAGCCAAGATTCTACAGGGTTCTACTACGAGCAGTACTTC. It encodes CASSQDSTGFYYEQYF.